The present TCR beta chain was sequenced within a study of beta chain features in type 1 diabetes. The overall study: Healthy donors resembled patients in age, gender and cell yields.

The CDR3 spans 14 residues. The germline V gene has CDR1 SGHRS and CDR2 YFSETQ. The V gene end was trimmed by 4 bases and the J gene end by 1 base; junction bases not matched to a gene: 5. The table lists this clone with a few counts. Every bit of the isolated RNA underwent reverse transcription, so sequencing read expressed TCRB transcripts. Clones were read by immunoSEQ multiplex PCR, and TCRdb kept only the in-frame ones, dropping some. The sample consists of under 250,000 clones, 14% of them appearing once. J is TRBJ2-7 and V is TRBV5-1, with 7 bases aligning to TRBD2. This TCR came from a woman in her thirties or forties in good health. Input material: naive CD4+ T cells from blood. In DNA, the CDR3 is TGCGCCAGCAGCCCCCAAGCGGGGTCCTACGAGCAGTACTTC. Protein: CASSPQAGSYEQYF.